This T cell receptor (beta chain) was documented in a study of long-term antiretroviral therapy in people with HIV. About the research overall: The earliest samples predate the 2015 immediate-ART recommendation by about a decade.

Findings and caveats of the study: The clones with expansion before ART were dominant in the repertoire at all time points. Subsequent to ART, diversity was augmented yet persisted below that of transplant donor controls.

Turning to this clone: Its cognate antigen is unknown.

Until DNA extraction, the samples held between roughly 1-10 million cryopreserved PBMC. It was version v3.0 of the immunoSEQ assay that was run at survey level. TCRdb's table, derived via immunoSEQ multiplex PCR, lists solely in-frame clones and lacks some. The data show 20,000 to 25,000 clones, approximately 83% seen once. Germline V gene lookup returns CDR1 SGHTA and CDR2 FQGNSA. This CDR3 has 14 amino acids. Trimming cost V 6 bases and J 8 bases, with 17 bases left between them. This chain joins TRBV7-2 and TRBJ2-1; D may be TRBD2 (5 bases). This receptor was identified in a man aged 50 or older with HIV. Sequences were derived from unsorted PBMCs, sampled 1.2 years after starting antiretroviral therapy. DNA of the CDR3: TGTGCCAGCAGACTAGGGAGTCCGATCGATGAGCAGTTCTTC. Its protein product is CASRLGSPIDEQFF.